These 10 T cell receptor beta chains share one sample of origin, sequenced in a study of cytomegalovirus exposure and HLA in healthy donors (dated by TCRdb to the late 2010s). The library was produced with the immunoSEQ multiplex PCR assay. A mixture of 60 forward primers for TCR Vbeta segments and 13 reverse primers for TCR Jbeta segments was used in the multiplex PCR. The clones in this table, taken by TCRdb from immuneACCESS, are in-frame only. Not every clone is retained; where verified, under half of the shortfall comes from an unresolved V gene, and the cause of the rest is unknown. This sample holds some 220,000 clones; approximately 78% were observed only once. In total, the top ten clones hold about 0.45% of the sample. Sequences were obtained from PBMCs. The receptors originated from a boy between 10 and 17 years old in good health and CMV-seronegative.

Only a few counts were recorded for this clone. V and J are TRBV18 and TRBJ1-3; possible D gene TRBD1, 6 bases. Trimming shortened V by 2 bases and J by 4 bases, and 12 bases separated the two germline ends. The germline V gene encodes CDR1 KGHSH and CDR2 LQKENI. CDR3 size: 15 residues. The CDR3 DNA follows: TGTGCCAGCTCACCAGTCCAGGGGCGAGGAAACACCATATATTTT. Residues: CASSPVQGRGNTIYF.

This clone has more than one count but fewer than ten. The chain couples TRBV19 to TRBJ1-2; D not resolved. CDR3 length: 13 residues. The ends were cut back, 4 bases at V and 4 bases at J, with 10 bases in the middle. Germline assignment: CDR1 LNHDA and CDR2 SQIVND (reference sequence). This CDR3 reads CASSTVWAYGYTF. CDR3 nucleotides: TGTGCCAGTAGTACCGTCTGGGCCTATGGCTACACCTTC.

This chain connects TRBV19 to TRBJ1-1, with 7 nucleotides matching TRBD1. Germline V lookup: CDR1 LNHDA, CDR2 SQIVND (reference sequence). This CDR3 region has 14 residues. J lost 3 bases, V lost 7 bases, and 8 bases had no gene match. The CDR3 sequence is CASKDRVWDTEAFF. The CDR3 nucleotides read TGTGCCAGTAAAGACAGGGTATGGGACACTGAAGCTTTCTTT.

This chain connects TRBV5-4 to TRBJ1-1; the D is unclear. Deletions cut 2 bases from V and 4 bases from J, with 9 bases between. CDR3 size: 13 residues. The germline CDR1 and CDR2 sequences are SGHNT and YYREEE (reference sequence). CDR3 residues: CASSFSPSTEAFF. The CDR3, as DNA: TGTGCCAGCAGCTTTTCCCCATCCACTGAAGCTTTCTTT.

This clone was observed a single time. The V and J genes are TRBV30 and TRBJ1-2; a possible D gene is TRBD1 (6 bases). The CDR3 is 13 residues long. The V gene's germline CDR1 is GTSNPN and CDR2 SVGIG (reference sequence). V lost 6 bases and J 8 bases, leaving 19 bases between the germline ends. CDR3 sequence (DNA): TGTGCCTGCAGCCCCCCAGGGGCGCGAGGCTACACCTTC. Translation: CACSPPGARGYTF.

The chain is built from TRBV6-1 and TRBJ1-5; the D gene is possibly TRBD1 (6 bases). The CDR3 consists of 13 residues. Deletions cut 5 bases from V and 9 bases from J, with 14 bases between. The germline gives CDR1 MNHNS, CDR2 SASEGT. The CDR3, as DNA: TGTGCCAGCAGTCGGGACACCGGGTCGCCCCAGCATTTT. It is translated as CASSRDTGSPQHF.

The chain employs TRBV11-3 and TRBJ2-1; 11 bases agree with TRBD2. CDR3 length: 18 amino acids. V lost 3 bases to trimming and J lost 4 bases; unmatched junction nucleotides: 11. Germline-derived CDR1 and CDR2 are SGHNT and YENEEA. The CDR3 region has the DNA TGTGCCAGCAGCTTTTTCCCGGTGGGACTAGCGGAGTACAATGAGCAGTTCTTC. Translating it yields CASSFFPVGLAEYNEQFF.

The rearrangement joins TRBV11-3 to TRBJ2-5; D call uncertain. This CDR3 is built from 16 residues. V was clipped by 2 bases and J by 1 base, with 14 bases between them. CDR1 and CDR2 from the germline V gene are SGHNT and YENEEA. Written as DNA, the CDR3 is TGTGCCAGCAGCTTACTCCCCCCCGAGGCCCAAGAGACCCAGTACTTC. This encodes CASSLLPPEAQETQYF.

The genes are TRBV4-1 and TRBJ2-5; TRBD2 matches at 9 bases. The J call may be in error: the DNA end matches TRBJ2-7 better. Germline loops: CDR1 MGHRA, CDR2 YSYEKL. This CDR3 contains 16 residues. CDR3 sequence: CASSQDPGGGAYEQYF. CDR3 DNA: TGCGCCAGCAGCCAAGATCCTGGCGGGGGGGCCTACGAGCAGTACTTC.

The rearrangement joins TRBV10-3 to TRBJ1-1; TRBD1 aligns across 8 bases. The germline gives CDR1 ENHRY, CDR2 SYGVKD. The CDR3 loop spans 13 amino acids. Trimming cost V 3 bases and J 10 bases; bases outside gene matches: 7. For the CDR3, the DNA is TGTGCCATCAGTGACAGTCAGGGGGCAGGAGCTTTCTTT. It is translated as CAISDSQGAGAFF.